Given below is one T cell receptor (beta chain) in context. Repertoires were generated with immunoSEQ multiplex PCR, while TCRdb's copy carries only in-frame clones and drops some. The data contain 55,000 to 80,000 clones, about 80% of them singletons. This sample is part of a study of blood T cell repertoires in COVID-19. On the study more broadly: There were acute and convalescent COVID-19 samples, and they came from the United States, Italy and Spain.

Sequenced input: peripheral blood. This TCR was recovered from a man between 60 and 75 years old with COVID-19, enrolled during active disease.

CDR3 protein: CASKGRGNTIYF. CDR3 sequence (DNA): TGTGCCAGCAAGGGGCGGGGAAACACCATATATTTT. The chain couples TRBV6-5 to TRBJ1-3; weak D call: TRBD1 (5 bases). The germline V gene has CDR1 MNHEY and CDR2 SVGAGI. CDR3 length: 12 amino acids. V lost 7 bases and J lost 4, with 8 bases in between.